A single sample is the source of the 22 T cell receptor beta chains below, sequenced in a study of shared clonotypes between healthy human individuals (TCRdb year 2020). Library construction relied on the immunoSEQ multiplex PCR assay. TCRdb's version of the immuneACCESS table is confined to in-frame rearrangements and falls short of the full clone set. An unresolved V gene accounts for under half of the shortfall where checked; the remainder is of unknown origin. This sample gives roughly 760,000 clones in total; about 74% of them show up just once. Of the sample, under 2% is held by the ten largest clones. Sequencing was performed on memory CD4+ T cells sorted from blood. In light of the paper, this sample's cell subset or site label describes: CD45RA-negative fraction. The receptors derive from a woman between 25 and 40 years old in good health.

The table lists this clone with a count of one. The chain recombines TRBV19 with TRBJ2-1; no firm D call. The germline V gene encodes CDR1 LNHDA and CDR2 SQIVND (reference sequence). The CDR3 totals 11 residues. V lost 5 bases and J 9 bases, leaving 8 bases between the germline ends. CDR3 in amino acids: CASSLEREQFF. The CDR3 region has the DNA TGTGCCAGTAGTCTGGAACGTGAGCAGTTCTTC.

The chain joins TRBV4-1 to TRBJ2-7; tentatively, D is TRBD1 (6 bases). This CDR3 has 16 residues. Trimming stripped 4 bases from V and 2 bases from J, with 18 bases between. Germline-derived CDR1 and CDR2 are MGHRA and YSYEKL. The CDR3 reads CASSLGQGPTAYEQYF. The CDR3 DNA reads TGCGCCAGCAGCCTTGGGCAGGGGCCCACCGCCTACGAGCAGTACTTC.

The chain links TRBV7-2 to TRBJ2-2; D is possibly TRBD2 (5 bases). The germline gives CDR1 SGHTA, CDR2 FQGNSA. The V and J ends lost 4 bases and 8 bases respectively, with 11 bases between them. The CDR3 contains 13 residues. The CDR3: CASSSPEGGELFF. The CDR3 DNA is TGTGCCAGCAGCTCCCCTGAGGGAGGGGAGCTGTTTTTT.

The rearrangement joins TRBV6-1 to TRBJ1-5, with 7 bases fitting TRBD1. This CDR3 is 14 amino acids long. The germline CDR1 and CDR2 sequences are MNHNS and SASEGT. V trimming: 3 bases; J trimming: 6 bases; junction bases outside the gene matches: 5. In DNA form, the CDR3 reads TGTGCCAGCAGTGACCAGGGGGGTAGTCAGCCCCAGCATTTT. Translated: CASSDQGGSQPQHF.

This chain links TRBV28 with TRBJ1-2; D is unclear. Per germline, CDR1 MDHEN and CDR2 SYDVKM. This CDR3 is built from 13 residues. V gave up 5 bases and J gave up 8 bases, with 15 bases separating them. The CDR3 sequence is CASSPGPYRGYTF. The CDR3 region has the DNA TGTGCCAGCAGTCCAGGACCCTATAGAGGCTACACCTTC.

This chain joins TRBV6-1 and TRBJ2-3; 10 bases fit TRBD1. The CDR3 totals 11 residues. The junction had 6 bases not matched to a gene; V was cut back by 7 bases and J by 14 bases. CDR1 and CDR2 (germline): MNHNS, SASEGT. In DNA, the CDR3 is TGTGCCAGCACGGAGGGACAGGGGCGGTATTTT. Protein: CASTEGQGRYF.

Details on this clone: The same CDR3 also results from other DNA sequences found in this sample. The chain carries TRBV18 and TRBJ2-7, with no clear D. Looked up from germline, CDR1 is KGHSH and CDR2 is LQKENI. This CDR3 is built from 13 residues. V shed 2 bases and J shed 0 bases, with 5 bases lying between them. The CDR3 spells CASSPGSSYEQYF. DNA for the CDR3: TGTGCCAGCTCACCAGGCAGCTCCTACGAGCAGTACTTC. Looking up the rest from reference TRBV18 and TRBJ2-7 gives the full variable domain: NAGVMQNPRHLVRRRGQEARLRCSPMKGHSHVYWYRQLPEEGLKFMVYLQKENIIDESGMPKERFSAEFPKEGPSILRIQQVVRGDSAAYFCASSPGSSYEQYFGPGTRLTVT.

The genes are TRBV11-2 and TRBJ1-3; D not certain. The CDR3 loop spans 15 amino acids. Trimming stripped 1 base from V and 2 bases from J, with 9 bases between. The germline V gene encodes CDR1 SGHAT and CDR2 FQNNGV. In DNA form, the CDR3 reads TGTGCCAGCAGCTTAGGTACGGGGACTGGAAACACCATATATTTT. Amino acids: CASSLGTGTGNTIYF.

The genes are TRBV7-2 and TRBJ1-5, with TRBD1 as a possible D gene (6 bases). Looked up from germline, CDR1 is SGHTA and CDR2 is FQGNSA. V was cut by 5 bases and J by 4 bases, with 18 bases left in between. The CDR3 is 16 residues long. CDR3 protein: CASSLLGGTKNQPQHF. In nucleotides, the CDR3 is TGTGCCAGCAGCCTCCTGGGCGGGACAAAGAATCAGCCCCAGCATTTT.

This clone was seen many times. V and J are TRBV7-6 and TRBJ2-3, with D uncertain. This CDR3 spans 15 amino acids. Looked up from germline, CDR1 is SGHVS and CDR2 is FNYEAQ. V was pared by 4 bases and J by 2 bases, with 13 bases between. The CDR3 spells CASSSTPLDTDTQYF. The CDR3 nucleotides read TGTGCCAGCAGCTCGACCCCTTTAGACACAGATACGCAGTATTTT.

The chain has TRBV29-1 and TRBJ2-7; the D is unclear. Germline CDR1 and CDR2: SQVTM and ANQGSEA. Deletions cut 6 bases from V and 0 bases from J, with 9 bases between. The CDR3 is 12 residues long. The CDR3 reads CSVRTVSYEQYF. The CDR3 DNA reads as TGCAGCGTCCGGACGGTCTCCTACGAGCAGTACTTC.

V is TRBV4-1 and J is TRBJ1-2; a weak D match, TRBD1 (5 bases). The CDR3 is 13 amino acids. With 4 bases removed from V and 5 bases from J, the gap between germline ends came to 11 bases. The germline gives CDR1 MGHRA, CDR2 YSYEKL. The CDR3: CASSLDRDYGYTF. CDR3 bases: TGCGCCAGCAGCCTTGACAGAGATTATGGCTACACCTTC.

The chain is built from TRBV5-1 and TRBJ2-1; possible D gene TRBD1, 5 bases. The germline V gene encodes CDR1 SGHRS and CDR2 YFSETQ. Trimming removed 4 bases from V and 4 bases from J, with 9 bases in between. The length of the CDR3 is 13 residues. Written as DNA, the CDR3 is TGCGCCAGCAGCCCTCAGGGTTACAATGAGCAGTTCTTC. It specifies CASSPQGYNEQFF.

The chain uses TRBV27 and TRBJ2-2, with TRBD2 as a possible D gene (5 bases). Deletions cut 5 bases from V and 7 bases from J, with 23 bases between. CDR1 and CDR2 (germline): MNHEY, SMNVEV (reference sequence). The CDR3 sequence is 17 residues long. DNA for the CDR3: TGTGCCAGCAGTCCGGGTTGGGAGAGCGCCGTCGGCGGGGAGCTGTTTTTT. Translation gives CASSPGWESAVGGELFF.

The chain combines TRBV30 with TRBJ2-5; perhaps D is TRBD1 or TRBD2 (5 bases each). The V end was cut by 3 bases, the J end by 4 bases, with 15 bases between. The V gene's germline CDR1 is GTSNPN and CDR2 SVGIG (reference sequence). The length of the CDR3 is 14 residues. CDR3: CAWRGPNLGETQYF. The CDR3 nucleotides are TGTGCCTGGAGGGGACCGAATCTGGGAGAGACCCAGTACTTC.

The chain employs TRBV25-1 and TRBJ2-7, with TRBD1 matching over 8 bases. Germline lookup yields CDR1 MGHDK and CDR2 SYGVNS. The CDR3 length is 13 residues. J lost 3 bases, V lost 5 bases, and 3 bases had no gene match. For the CDR3, the DNA is TGTGCCAGCAGTCCAGACAGGGGCTACGAGCAGTACTTC. Amino acids: CASSPDRGYEQYF.

The chain is built from TRBV2 and TRBJ2-5, with TRBD1 identical over 8 bases. Germline V gives CDR1 SNHLY, CDR2 FYNNEI. V lost 4 bases and J lost 5; bases outside the gene matches: 9. The CDR3 loop spans 15 amino acids. DNA of the CDR3: TGTGCCAGCAGTGTACTCCAGGGGGCTTCGGAGACCCAGTACTTC. It encodes CASSVLQGASETQYF.

This sequence joins TRBV18 and TRBJ1-5, with a possible D match to TRBD1 (5 bases). Germline V gene lookup returns CDR1 KGHSH and CDR2 LQKENI. The CDR3 extends over 15 amino acids. The V end lost 3 bases, the J end lost 2 bases, and 11 bases lay between the germline ends. For the CDR3, the DNA is TGTGCCAGCTCACCTATGGGGGTAGGCAATCAGCCCCAGCATTTT. Translating it yields CASSPMGVGNQPQHF.

The genes are TRBV6-1 and TRBJ2-5, with a weak D call TRBD1 (6 bases). This CDR3 spans 14 amino acids. V lost 10 bases to trimming and J lost 5 bases, with 20 bases between them. The germline V gene has CDR1 MNHNS and CDR2 SASEGT. The CDR3 loop reads CATSRVMQGETQYF. The CDR3 bases are TGTGCCACCTCACGAGTAATGCAGGGGGAGACCCAGTACTTC.

The rearrangement links TRBV7-2 to TRBJ1-4; 7 bases match TRBD1. Germline trimming cut 5 bases from V and 8 bases from J; bases unmatched to any gene: 2. Germline loops: CDR1 SGHTA, CDR2 FQGNSA. CDR3 size: 12 residues. The CDR3 is CASSPDREKLFF. The CDR3 DNA is TGTGCCAGCAGCCCGGACAGGGAAAAACTGTTTTTT.

The chain combines TRBV5-1 with TRBJ2-3; 14 bases map to TRBD2. Losses at the gene ends were 4 bases for V and 5 bases for J; bases not matched to a gene: 3. The CDR3 extends over 15 amino acids. CDR1 SGHRS and CDR2 YFSETQ come from the germline V gene. The chain's CDR3 is CASSAGTSGRDTQYF. In DNA form, the CDR3 reads TGCGCCAGCAGCGCCGGGACTAGCGGGAGAGATACGCAGTATTTT.

The V and J genes are TRBV2 and TRBJ2-3, with D unclear. CDR1 is SNHLY, CDR2 FYNNEI, per germline. The CDR3 has 15 residues. With 4 bases removed from V and 1 base from J, the gap between germline ends came to 12 bases. CDR3 in amino acids: CASSVNRPRTDTQYF. The CDR3 coding sequence is TGTGCCAGCAGTGTGAATCGACCACGCACAGATACGCAGTATTTT.